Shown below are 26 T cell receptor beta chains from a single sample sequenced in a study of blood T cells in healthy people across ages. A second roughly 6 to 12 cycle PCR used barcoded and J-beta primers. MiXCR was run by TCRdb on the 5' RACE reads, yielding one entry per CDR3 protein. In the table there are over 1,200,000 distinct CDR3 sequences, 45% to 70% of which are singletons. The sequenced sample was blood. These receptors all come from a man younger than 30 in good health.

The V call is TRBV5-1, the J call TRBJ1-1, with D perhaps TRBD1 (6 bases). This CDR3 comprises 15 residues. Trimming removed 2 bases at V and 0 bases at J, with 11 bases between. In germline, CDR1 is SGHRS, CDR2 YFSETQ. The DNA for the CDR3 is TGCGCCAGCAGCTTACAGGGCCTCATGAACACTGAAGCTTTCTTT. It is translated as CASSLQGLMNTEAFF.

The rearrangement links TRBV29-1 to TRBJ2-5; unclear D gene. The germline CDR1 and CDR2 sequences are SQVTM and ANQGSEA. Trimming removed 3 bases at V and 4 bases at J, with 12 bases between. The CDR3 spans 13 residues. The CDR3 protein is CSVDTGARETQYF. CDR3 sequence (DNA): TGCAGCGTTGACACGGGCGCCCGAGAGACCCAGTACTTC.

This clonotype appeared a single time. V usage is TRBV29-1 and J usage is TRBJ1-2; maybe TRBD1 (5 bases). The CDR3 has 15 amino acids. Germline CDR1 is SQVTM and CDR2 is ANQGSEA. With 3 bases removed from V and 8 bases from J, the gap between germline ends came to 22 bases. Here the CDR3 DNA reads TGCAGCGTTGACCACCAGCCGCGGGGCGTCGGGGGCTACACCTTC. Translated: CSVDHQPRGVGGYTF.

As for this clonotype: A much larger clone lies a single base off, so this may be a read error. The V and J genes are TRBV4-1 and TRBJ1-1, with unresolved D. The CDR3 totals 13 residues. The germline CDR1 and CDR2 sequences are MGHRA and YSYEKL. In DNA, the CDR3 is TGCGTCAGCAGCCAAGAGTCCTACACTGAAGCTTTCTTT. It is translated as CVSSQESYTEAFF.

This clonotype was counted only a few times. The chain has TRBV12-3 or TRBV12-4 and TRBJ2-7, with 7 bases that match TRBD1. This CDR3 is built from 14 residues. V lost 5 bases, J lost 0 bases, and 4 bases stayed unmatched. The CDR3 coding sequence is TGTGCCAGCAGTCCTGGACAGGTCTCCTACGAGCAGTACTTC. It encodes CASSPGQVSYEQYF.

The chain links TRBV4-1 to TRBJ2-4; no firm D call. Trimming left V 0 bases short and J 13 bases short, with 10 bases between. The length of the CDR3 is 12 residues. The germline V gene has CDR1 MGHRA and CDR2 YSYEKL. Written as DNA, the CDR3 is TGCGCCAGCAGCCAAGACGACGGGCTGCAGTACTTC. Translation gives CASSQDDGLQYF.

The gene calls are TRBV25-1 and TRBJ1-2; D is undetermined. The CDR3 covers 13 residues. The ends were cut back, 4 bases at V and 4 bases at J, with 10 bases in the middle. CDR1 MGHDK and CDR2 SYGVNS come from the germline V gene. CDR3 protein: CASSVAQLYGYTF. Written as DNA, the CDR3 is TGTGCCAGCAGTGTGGCACAACTCTATGGCTACACCTTC.

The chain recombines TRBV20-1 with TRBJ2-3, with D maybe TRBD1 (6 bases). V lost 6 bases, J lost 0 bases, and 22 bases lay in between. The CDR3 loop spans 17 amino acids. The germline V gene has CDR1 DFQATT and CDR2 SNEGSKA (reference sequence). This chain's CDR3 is CSAEGYGTITSTDTQYF. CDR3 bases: TGCAGTGCCGAAGGATACGGGACAATTACTAGCACAGATACGCAGTATTTT.

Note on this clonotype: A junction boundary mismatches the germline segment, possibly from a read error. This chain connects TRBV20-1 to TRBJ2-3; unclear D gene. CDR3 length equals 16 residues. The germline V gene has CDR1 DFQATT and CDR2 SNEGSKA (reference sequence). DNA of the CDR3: TGCAGTGCCCCCAGCTGGGCTGGATTGAACACAGATGCGCAGTATTTT. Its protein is CSAPSWAGLNTDAQYF.

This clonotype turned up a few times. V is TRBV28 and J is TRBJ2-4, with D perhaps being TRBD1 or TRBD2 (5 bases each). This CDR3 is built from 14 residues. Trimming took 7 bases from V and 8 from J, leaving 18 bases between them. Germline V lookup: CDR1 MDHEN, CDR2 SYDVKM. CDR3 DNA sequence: TGTGCCAGCACCAGGACTCTGACACAGGACATTCAGTACTTC. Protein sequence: CASTRTLTQDIQYF.

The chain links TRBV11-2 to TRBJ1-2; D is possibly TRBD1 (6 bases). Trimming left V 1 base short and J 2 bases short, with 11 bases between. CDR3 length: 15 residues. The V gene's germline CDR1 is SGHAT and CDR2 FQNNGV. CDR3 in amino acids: CASSLVSQGNYGYTF. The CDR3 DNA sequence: TGTGCCAGCAGCTTAGTTAGTCAGGGGAACTATGGCTACACCTTC.

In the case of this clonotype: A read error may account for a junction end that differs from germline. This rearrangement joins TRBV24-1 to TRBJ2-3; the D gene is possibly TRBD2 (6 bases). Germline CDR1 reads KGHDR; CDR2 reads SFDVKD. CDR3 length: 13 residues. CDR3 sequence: CVTSDGGTHTQYF. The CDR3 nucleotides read TGTGTCACCAGTGATGGGGGGACCCATACGCAGTATTTT.

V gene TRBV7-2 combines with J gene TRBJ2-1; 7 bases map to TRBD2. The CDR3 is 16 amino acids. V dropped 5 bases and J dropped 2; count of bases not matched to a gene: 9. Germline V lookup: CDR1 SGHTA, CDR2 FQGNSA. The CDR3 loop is CASSPGLVGTYNEQFF. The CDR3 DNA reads TGTGCCAGCAGCCCCGGACTAGTGGGGACCTACAATGAGCAGTTCTTC.

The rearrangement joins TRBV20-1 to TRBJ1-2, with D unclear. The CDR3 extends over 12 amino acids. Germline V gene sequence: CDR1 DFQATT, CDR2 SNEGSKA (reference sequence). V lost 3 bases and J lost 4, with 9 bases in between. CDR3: CSASESFYGYTF. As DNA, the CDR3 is TGCAGTGCTAGTGAGAGTTTCTATGGCTACACCTTC.

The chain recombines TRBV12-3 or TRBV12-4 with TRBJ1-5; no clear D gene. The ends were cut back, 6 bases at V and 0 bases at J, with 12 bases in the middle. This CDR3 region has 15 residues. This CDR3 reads CASSRGGHSNQPQHF. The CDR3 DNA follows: TGTGCCAGCAGCCGGGGTGGGCATAGCAATCAGCCCCAGCATTTT.

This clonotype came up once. CDR3 sequence reads: CASTPGGQGLSEQFF. The CDR3 region has the DNA TGTGCCAGCACCCCCGGGGGACAGGGTTTGAGTGAGCAGTTCTTC. The rearrangement joins TRBV12-3 or TRBV12-4 to TRBJ2-1; 9 bases are a match to TRBD1. V lost 7 bases and J lost 9; bases outside the gene matches: 13. The CDR3 loop spans 15 amino acids.

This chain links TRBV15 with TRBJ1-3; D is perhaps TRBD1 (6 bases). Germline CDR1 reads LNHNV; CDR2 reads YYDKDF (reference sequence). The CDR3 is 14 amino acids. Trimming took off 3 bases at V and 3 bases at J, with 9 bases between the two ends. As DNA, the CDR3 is TGTGCCACCAGCAGCAGGGGCAGTGGAAACACCATATATTTT. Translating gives CATSSRGSGNTIYF.

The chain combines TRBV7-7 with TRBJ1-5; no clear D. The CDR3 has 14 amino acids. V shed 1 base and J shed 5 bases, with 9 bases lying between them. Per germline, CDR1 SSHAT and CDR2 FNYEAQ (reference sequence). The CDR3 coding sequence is TGTGCCAGCAGCTTAGTTGGCAGATATCAGCCCCAGCATTTT. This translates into CASSLVGRYQPQHF.

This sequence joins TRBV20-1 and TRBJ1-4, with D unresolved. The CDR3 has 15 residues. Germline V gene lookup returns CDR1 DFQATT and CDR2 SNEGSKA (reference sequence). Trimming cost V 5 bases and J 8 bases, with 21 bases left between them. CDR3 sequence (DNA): TGCAGTGCTCCTCCGCGGAAAGGAGTTAGCGAAAAACTGTTTTTT. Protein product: CSAPPRKGVSEKLFF.

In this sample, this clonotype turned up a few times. The CDR3 is CASSYSFRRGVQTQYF. The CDR3 DNA follows: TGTGCCAGCAGTTACTCGTTTCGAAGGGGAGTACAGACCCAGTACTTC. This rearrangement joins TRBV6-2 or TRBV6-3 to TRBJ2-7, with D perhaps TRBD1 or TRBD2 (5 bases each). The better agreement between TRBJ2-5 and the DNA end casts doubt on the J call. The CDR3 is 16 residues long. Germline V lookup: CDR1 MNHEY, CDR2 SVGEGT.

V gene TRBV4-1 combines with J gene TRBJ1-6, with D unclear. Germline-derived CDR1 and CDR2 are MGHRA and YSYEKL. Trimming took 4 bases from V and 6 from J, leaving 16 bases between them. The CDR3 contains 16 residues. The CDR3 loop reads CASSPPLGILNSPLHF. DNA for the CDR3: TGCGCCAGCAGCCCACCTCTGGGAATCCTTAATTCACCCCTCCACTTT.

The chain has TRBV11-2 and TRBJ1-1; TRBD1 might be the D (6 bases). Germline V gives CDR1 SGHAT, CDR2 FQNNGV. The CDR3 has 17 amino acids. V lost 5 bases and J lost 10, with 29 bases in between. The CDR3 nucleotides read TGTGCCAGCAGCCTCCCCCGTGGGACGGGACACCGGGGTCGAGCTTTCTTT. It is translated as CASSLPRGTGHRGRAFF.

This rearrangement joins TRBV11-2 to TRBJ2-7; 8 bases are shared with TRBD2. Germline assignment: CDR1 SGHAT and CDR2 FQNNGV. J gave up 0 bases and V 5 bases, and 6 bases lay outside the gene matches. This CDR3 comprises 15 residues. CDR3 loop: CASSQQLAVSYEQYF. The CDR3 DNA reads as TGTGCCAGCAGCCAACAACTAGCGGTCTCCTACGAGCAGTACTTC.

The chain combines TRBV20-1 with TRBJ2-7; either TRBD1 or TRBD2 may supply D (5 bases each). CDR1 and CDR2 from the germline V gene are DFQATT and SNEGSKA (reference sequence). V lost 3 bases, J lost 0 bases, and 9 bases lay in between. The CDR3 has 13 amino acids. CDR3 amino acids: CSARGELSYEQYF. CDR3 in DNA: TGCAGTGCTAGGGGGGAACTCTCCTACGAGCAGTACTTC.

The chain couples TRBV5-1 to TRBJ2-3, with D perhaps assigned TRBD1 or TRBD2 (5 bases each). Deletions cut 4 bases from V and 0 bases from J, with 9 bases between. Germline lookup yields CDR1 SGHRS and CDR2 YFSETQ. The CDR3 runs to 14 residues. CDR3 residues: CASSRGPSTDTQYF. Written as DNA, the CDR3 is TGCGCCAGCAGCCGGGGCCCCAGCACAGATACGCAGTATTTT.

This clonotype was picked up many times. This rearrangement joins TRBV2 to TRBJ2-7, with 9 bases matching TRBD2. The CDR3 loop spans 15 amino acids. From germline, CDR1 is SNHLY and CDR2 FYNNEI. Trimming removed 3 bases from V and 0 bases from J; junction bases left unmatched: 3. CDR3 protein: CASSELAGDSYEQYF. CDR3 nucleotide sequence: TGTGCCAGCAGTGAGTTAGCGGGGGACTCCTACGAGCAGTACTTC. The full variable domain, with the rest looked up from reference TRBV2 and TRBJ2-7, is EPEVTQTPSHQVTQMGQEVILRCVPISNHLYFYWYRQILGQKVEFLVSFYNNEISEKSEIFDDQFSVERPDGSNFTLKIRSTKLEDSAMYFCASSELAGDSYEQYFGPGTRLTVT.